This T cell receptor beta chain comes out of a study of PD-1 blockade in classical Hodgkin lymphoma (dated by TCRdb to 2020 to 2021). With respect to the entire study: Nivolumab dosing was 3 mg/kg intravenously every 2 weeks, continuing until either disease progression or unacceptable toxicity. To define a peripheral blood immune signature of response to PD-1 blockade in classical Hodgkin lymphoma, the study combined TCR beta sequencing with CyTOF.

Genomic DNA was isolated using the Qiagen DNeasy kit from unsorted PBMCs as well as from negatively selected CD4+ and CD8+ fractions. Using primers that anneal to V and J segments, immunoSEQ multiplex PCR amplified the TCR beta CDR3 regions. A synthetic immune receptor repertoire was used to minimize amplification bias, and remaining bias was computationally removed after sequencing. The authors' pipeline ran thus. Custom Python scripts were used to quantify repertoire diversity as the Shannon entropy index. Unsorted, CD4+ and CD8+ repertoires were analyzed separately, except for combined analyses in which CD4+ and CD8+ sequences were merged in silico. Clonal expansion was defined as at least a 2-fold frequency increase after treatment relative to C1D1, with a pseudocount of 0.5 for undetected baseline clones. Clones with 0 or 1 copy at C1D1 were classified as singleton clones, and clones with 2 or more copies were classified as non-singleton clones. By matching protein sequences in sorted samples from the same patient, clones expanded in unsorted samples were annotated as CD4+, CD8+ or unknown. Wilcoxon tests were applied to paired samples to test diversity changes from C1D1 to C4D1. TCRdb took this table from immuneACCESS and kept in-frame rearrangements with V and J called. Such tables lack part of the clones; where checked against another copy, unresolved V genes explain under half of the gap, and the rest is unexplained. V and J calls and clone size are copied from that table; D and trimming were computed from the DNA. The sample data list just under 40,000 clones, and more than 60% of these were observed just once. 9.8% of the sample is taken by the ten largest.

Details on this clone: Its antigen specificity is not known. Within one base of it there is no much larger clone, and no base qualities were kept.

General findings and caveats noted by the study authors: Baseline TCR diversity was reported to be lower in newly diagnosed patients than in healthy donors and to be lower still in relapsed/refractory patients. CD4+ but not CD8+ TCR diversity rose significantly by C4D1 (p=0.0027 vs p=0.16), most apparent in complete responders (p=0.02). Among trial patients, those achieving complete response had baseline diversity similar to that of newly diagnosed patients, while diversity was significantly lower in partial responders and progressors. Patients starting nivolumab less than 1 year after ASCT had lower diversity and were excluded from later analyses to avoid confounding by immune reconstitution. Only a single clinical trial cohort was studied, and what caused the repertoire differences, possibly disease activity or prior therapy, remained undefined.

Reading the label with the study, this specimen's time point is: cycle 4 day 1 (C4D1), after 6 weeks of nivolumab. All trial patients had relapsed after autologous stem cell transplantation, with cohorts A, B and C differing in prior brentuximab vedotin exposure. A total of fewer than 70 patients with relapsed/refractory classical Hodgkin lymphoma made up the trial cohort, and each patient's best overall response was complete response, partial response or progressive disease. Single-agent nivolumab was administered to trial patients in the multi-cohort phase II CheckMate 205 trial. Best overall response was determined by an independent review committee according to the 2007 International Working Group response criteria. Trial PBMCs were collected just before the start of nivolumab (C1D1) and during therapy at cycle 2 day 1 and cycle 4 day 1. Peripheral blood was collected in 8 mL Vacutainer Cell Preparation Tubes, from which PBMCs were isolated by centrifugation and then cryopreserved.

The receptor was derived from a human donor with classical Hodgkin lymphoma. Material: peripheral blood mononuclear cells (PBMCs), obtained before the fourth cycle of nivolumab.

The nucleotides read TGTGCCAGCAGCGGGTCGGGACAGGGATCCTACGAGCAGTACTTC. This sequence encodes CASSGSGQGSYEQYF. The chain uses TRBV5-6 and TRBJ2-7; TRBD1 lines up with 9 middle nucleotides. The germline V gene provides CDR1 SGHDT and CDR2 YYEEEE. The CDR3 goes from the cysteine to the phenylalanine over 15 residues. The sequence is cut down to CDR3 DNA, 45 bases in frame from base 1. Unmatched junction bases come to 6, with V trimmed by 4 bases and J by 1 base.